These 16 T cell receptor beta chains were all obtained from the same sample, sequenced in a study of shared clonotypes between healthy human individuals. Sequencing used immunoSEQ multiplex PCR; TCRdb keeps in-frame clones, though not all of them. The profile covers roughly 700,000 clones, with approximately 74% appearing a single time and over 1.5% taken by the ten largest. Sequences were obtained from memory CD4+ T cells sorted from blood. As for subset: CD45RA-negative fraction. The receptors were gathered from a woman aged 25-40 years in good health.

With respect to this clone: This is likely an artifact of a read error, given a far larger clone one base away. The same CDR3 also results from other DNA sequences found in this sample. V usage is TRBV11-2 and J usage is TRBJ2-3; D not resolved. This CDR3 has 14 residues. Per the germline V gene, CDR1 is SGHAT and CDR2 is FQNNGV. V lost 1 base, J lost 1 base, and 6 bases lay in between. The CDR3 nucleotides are TGTGCCAGCAGCTTAGGTGGCGGCACAGATACGCAGTATTTT. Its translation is CASSLGGGTDTQYF.

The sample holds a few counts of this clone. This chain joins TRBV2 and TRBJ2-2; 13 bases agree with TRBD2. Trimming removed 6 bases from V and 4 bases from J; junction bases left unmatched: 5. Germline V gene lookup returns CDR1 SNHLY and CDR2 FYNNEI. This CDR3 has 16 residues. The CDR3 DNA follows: TGTGCCAGCAGGGGGACTAGCGGGATTATCACCGGGGAGCTGTTTTTT. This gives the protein CASRGTSGIITGELFF.

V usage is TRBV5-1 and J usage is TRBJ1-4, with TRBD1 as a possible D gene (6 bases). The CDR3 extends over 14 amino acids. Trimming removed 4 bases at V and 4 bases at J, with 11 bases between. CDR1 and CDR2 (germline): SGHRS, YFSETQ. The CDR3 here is CASSTDRNNEKLFF. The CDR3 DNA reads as TGCGCCAGCAGCACAGACAGGAATAATGAAAAACTGTTTTTT.

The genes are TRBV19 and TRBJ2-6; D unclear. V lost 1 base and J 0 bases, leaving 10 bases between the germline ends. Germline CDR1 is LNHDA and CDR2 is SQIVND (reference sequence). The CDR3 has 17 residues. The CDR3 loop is CASSIGSTFSGANVLTF. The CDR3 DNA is TGTGCCAGTAGTATAGGGTCGACCTTCTCTGGGGCCAACGTCCTGACTTTC.

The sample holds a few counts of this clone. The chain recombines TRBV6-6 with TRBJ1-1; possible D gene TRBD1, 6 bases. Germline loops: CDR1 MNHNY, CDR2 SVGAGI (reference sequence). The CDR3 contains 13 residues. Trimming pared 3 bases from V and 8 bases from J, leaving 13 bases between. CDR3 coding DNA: TGTGCCAGCAGTTATCAATCCGGGACAGAAGCTTTCTTT. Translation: CASSYQSGTEAFF.

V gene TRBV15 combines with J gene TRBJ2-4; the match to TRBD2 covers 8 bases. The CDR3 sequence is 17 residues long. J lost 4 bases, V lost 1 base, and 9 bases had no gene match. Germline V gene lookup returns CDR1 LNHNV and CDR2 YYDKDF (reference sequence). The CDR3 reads CATSRVLPGGLKNIQYF. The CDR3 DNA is TGTGCCACCAGCAGAGTACTACCGGGGGGGCTTAAAAACATTCAGTACTTC.

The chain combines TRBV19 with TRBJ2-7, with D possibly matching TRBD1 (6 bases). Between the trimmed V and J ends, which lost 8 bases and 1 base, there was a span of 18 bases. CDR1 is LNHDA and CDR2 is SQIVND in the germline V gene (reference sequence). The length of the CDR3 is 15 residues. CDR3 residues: CASRQGRNPSYEQYF. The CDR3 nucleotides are TGTGCCAGTCGGCAGGGGCGGAATCCTTCCTACGAGCAGTACTTC.

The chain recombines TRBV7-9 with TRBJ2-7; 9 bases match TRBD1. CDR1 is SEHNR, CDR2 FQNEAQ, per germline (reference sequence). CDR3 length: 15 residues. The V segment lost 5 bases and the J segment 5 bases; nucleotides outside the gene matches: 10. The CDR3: CASSPGTGFGDEQYF. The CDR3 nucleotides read TGTGCCAGCAGCCCAGGGACAGGGTTTGGCGACGAGCAGTACTTC.

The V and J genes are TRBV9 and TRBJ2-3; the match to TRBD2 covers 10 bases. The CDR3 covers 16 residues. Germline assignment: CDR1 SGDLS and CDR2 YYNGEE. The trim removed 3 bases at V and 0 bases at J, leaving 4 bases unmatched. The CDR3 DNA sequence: TGTGCCAGCAGCGCGACGACTAGCGGGAGCACAGATACGCAGTATTTT. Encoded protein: CASSATTSGSTDTQYF.

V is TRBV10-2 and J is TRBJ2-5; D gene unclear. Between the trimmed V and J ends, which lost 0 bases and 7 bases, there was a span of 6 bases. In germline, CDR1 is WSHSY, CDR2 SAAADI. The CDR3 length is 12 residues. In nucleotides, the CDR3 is TGCGCCAGCAGTGAGTCCGCCGGGACCCAGTACTTC. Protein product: CASSESAGTQYF.

CDR3 DNA sequence: TGTGCCAGCAGCTTAGGCCGGGACAGGGTCGGGGAGCTGTTTTTT. This gives the protein CASSLGRDRVGELFF. The chain has TRBV7-9 and TRBJ2-2; 9 nucleotides agree with TRBD1. In germline, CDR1 is SEHNR, CDR2 FQNEAQ (reference sequence). The CDR3 is 15 amino acids. Trimming removed 1 base from V and 7 bases from J; junction bases left unmatched: 4.

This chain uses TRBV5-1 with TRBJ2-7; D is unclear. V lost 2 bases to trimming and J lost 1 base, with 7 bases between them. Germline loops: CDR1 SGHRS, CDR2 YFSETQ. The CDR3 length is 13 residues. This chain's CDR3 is CASSFKYSYEQYF. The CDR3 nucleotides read TGCGCCAGCAGCTTCAAATATTCCTACGAGCAGTACTTC.

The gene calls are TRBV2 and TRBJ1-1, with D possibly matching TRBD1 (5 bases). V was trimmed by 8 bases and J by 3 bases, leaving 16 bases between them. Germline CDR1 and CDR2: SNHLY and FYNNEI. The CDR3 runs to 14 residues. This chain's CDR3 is CASVWGGRDTEAFF. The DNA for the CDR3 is TGTGCCAGCGTTTGGGGGGGACGAGACACTGAAGCTTTCTTT.

CDR3 sequence: CASSPRCQREDNEQFF. The CDR3 coding sequence is TGTGCCAGCAGCCCCCGGTGCCAGCGGGAAGACAATGAGCAGTTCTTC. The chain couples TRBV11-3 to TRBJ2-1, with TRBD2 matching 7 bases. Unmatched junction bases numbered 12, after V lost 5 bases and J lost 5 bases. Germline V gives CDR1 SGHNT, CDR2 YENEEA. The CDR3 has 16 residues.

DNA for the CDR3: TGTGCCAGCAGCGTAGCCGCTAAGACTAGCGGGACCTACGAGCAGTACTTC. This encodes CASSVAAKTSGTYEQYF. The chain links TRBV13 to TRBJ2-7, with 11 bases lining up with TRBD2. The CDR3 loop spans 17 amino acids. Germline V CDR1 and CDR2: PRHDT, FYEKMQ (reference sequence). V lost 5 bases to trimming and J lost 2 bases; unmatched junction nucleotides: 11.

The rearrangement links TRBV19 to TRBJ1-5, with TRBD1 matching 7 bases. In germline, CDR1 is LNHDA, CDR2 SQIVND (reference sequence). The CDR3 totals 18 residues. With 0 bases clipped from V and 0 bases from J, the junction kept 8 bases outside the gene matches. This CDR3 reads CASSIDGRGWHSNQPQHF. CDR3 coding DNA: TGTGCCAGTAGTATAGATGGCAGGGGGTGGCATAGCAATCAGCCCCAGCATTTT.